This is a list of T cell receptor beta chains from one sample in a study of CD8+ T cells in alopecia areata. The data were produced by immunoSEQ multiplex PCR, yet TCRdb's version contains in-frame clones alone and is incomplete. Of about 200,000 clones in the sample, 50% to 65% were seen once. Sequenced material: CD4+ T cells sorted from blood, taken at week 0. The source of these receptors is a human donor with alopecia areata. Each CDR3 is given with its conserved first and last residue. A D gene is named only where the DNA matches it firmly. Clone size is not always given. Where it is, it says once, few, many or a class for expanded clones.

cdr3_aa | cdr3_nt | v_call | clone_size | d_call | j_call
CASSLSTGVNTEAFF | TGCGCCAGCAGCTTGTCGACAGGGGTCAACACTGAAGCTTTCTTT | TRBV5-1 | - | TRBD1 | TRBJ1-1
CASQVGGNQPQHF | TGTGCCAGCCAGGTTGGGGGCAATCAGCCCCAGCATTTT | TRBV6-5 | - | - | TRBJ1-5
CASSATGGEQYF | TGTGCCAGCAGCGCGACCGGGGGCGAGCAGTACTTC | TRBV6-1 | - | - | TRBJ2-7
CAWSGRGGRRSYNEQFF | TGTGCCTGGAGTGGGAGGGGAGGGAGACGATCCTACAATGAGCAGTTCTTC | TRBV30 | - | TRBD2 | TRBJ2-1
CAWSVKLLAEKLFF | TGTGCCTGGAGTGTTAAACTCCTCGCGGAAAAACTGTTTTTT | TRBV30 | - | - | TRBJ1-4
CASSELNTARGYTF | TGTGCCAGCAGTGAACTCAATACAGCCAGGGGCTACACCTTC | TRBV6-5 | - | - | TRBJ1-2
CALDRGGEKLFF | TGTGCTCTGGACAGGGGTGGAGAAAAACTGTTTTTT | TRBV30 | - | TRBD1 | TRBJ1-4
CASSESGVGYTF | TGTGCCAGCAGTGAATCGGGGGTTGGCTACACCTTC | TRBV25-1 | few | - | TRBJ1-2
CASSLPGTDNYFNSGRYYNEQFF | TGTGCCAGCAGTTTACCCGGGACAGATAATTATTTCAATAGCGGGAGATACTACAATGAGCAGTTCTTC | TRBV28 | - | TRBD2 | TRBJ2-1
CASSLYNRRGNEQFF | TGTGCCAGCAGCTTATATAACAGGCGGGGCAATGAGCAGTTCTTC | TRBV7-9 | - | - | TRBJ2-1
CAWSRSYEQYF | TGTGCCTGGAGTCGGAGCTACGAGCAGTACTTC | TRBV30 | - | - | TRBJ2-7
CASSHPGTRREQYF | TGCGCCAGCAGCCATCCCGGGACGAGGAGAGAGCAGTACTTC | TRBV4-1 | - | - | TRBJ2-7
CAWSATLNTGELFF | TGTGCCTGGAGTGCGACCTTAAACACCGGGGAGCTGTTTTTT | TRBV30 | - | - | TRBJ2-2
CASSRPASYEQYF | TGTGCCAGCAGCCGTCCTGCCTCCTACGAGCAGTACTTC | TRBV7-9 | once | - | TRBJ2-7
CSVDPRENYGYTF | TGCAGCGTTGACCCGAGGGAAAACTATGGCTACACCTTC | TRBV29-1 | - | - | TRBJ1-2
CASSASSGSPNPYEQYF | TGTGCCAGCAGCGCGAGTAGCGGGAGCCCGAACCCCTACGAGCAGTACTTC | TRBV9 | few | TRBD2 | TRBJ2-7
CASRMMGGNYNEQFF | TGTGCCAGCAGAATGATGGGGGGCAACTACAATGAGCAGTTCTTC | TRBV7-9 | - | - | TRBJ2-1
CASRAVGGNQPQHF | TGCGCCAGCAGGGCGGTAGGGGGCAATCAGCCCCAGCATTTT | TRBV4-1 | - | - | TRBJ1-5
CASSSGQRYLTDTQYF | TGTGCCAGCAGTTCCGGACAGCGATACCTCACAGATACGCAGTATTTT | TRBV11-1 | - | - | TRBJ2-3
CASSPPGINTEAFF | TGTGCCAGCTCACCTCCCGGGATAAACACTGAAGCTTTCTTT | TRBV18 | few | - | TRBJ1-1
CASSQAPGQRTYEQYF | TGCGCCAGCAGCCAGGCTCCGGGACAGAGAACCTACGAGCAGTACTTC | TRBV4-1 | - | TRBD1 | TRBJ2-7
CSVVDRVSYNEQFF | TGCAGCGTTGTCGACAGGGTCTCCTACAATGAGCAGTTCTTC | TRBV29-1 | few | TRBD1 | TRBJ2-1
CAWNSLDRNYGYTF | TGTGCCTGGAACTCCCTGGATCGGAACTATGGCTACACCTTC | TRBV30 | - | - | TRBJ1-2
CASSRDFTDTQYF | TGTGCCAGCAGCCGGGACTTCACAGATACGCAGTATTTT | TRBV2 | - | - | TRBJ2-3
CASSEPRAGNTGELFF | TGTGCCAGCAGTGAACCCCGCGCCGGGAACACCGGGGAGCTGTTTTTT | TRBV2 | few | - | TRBJ2-2
CAISGGTEAFF | TGTGCCATCAGCGGGGGCACTGAAGCTTTCTTT | TRBV10-3 | - | - | TRBJ1-1
CASSFHSPDTQYF | TGTGCCAGCAGCTTCCATAGCCCAGATACGCAGTATTTT | TRBV7-6 | - | - | TRBJ2-3
CASSESATSGSGKNIQYF | TGTGCCAGCAGTGAGAGTGCAACGTCAGGGTCCGGCAAAAACATTCAGTACTTC | TRBV6-4 | - | - | TRBJ2-4
CASSYYSNEKLFF | TGTGCCAGCAGTTACTATAGTAATGAAAAACTGTTTTTT | TRBV6-5 | - | - | TRBJ1-4
CASSASYSGANVLTF | TGTGCCAGCAGTGCCAGCTATTCTGGGGCCAACGTCCTGACTTTC | TRBV27 | - | - | TRBJ2-6
CASSALTVGEWAFF | TGTGCCAGCAGTGCCCTTACCGTCGGTGAGTGGGCTTTCTTT | TRBV6-5 | - | - | TRBJ1-1
CSVDLWDTQYF | TGCAGCGTTGATCTCTGGGATACGCAGTATTTT | TRBV29-1 | - | - | TRBJ2-3